The entry below gives a single TCR beta chain sequence along with its context. By share, this clonotype ranks as hyperexpanded (1% or more). Its antigen is unknown. One base away there is no much larger clone; base qualities are not given. The data stem from a study of vaccination and CD4 T cells after COVID-19 (dated by TCRdb to between 2021 and 2023). Study-level background: SARS-CoV-2 positivity had been established in the convalescent patients by nasal swab PCR, and mild disease was recorded in under ten of these patients and severe disease in one. The cultures were stimulated with overlapping spike peptide pools from SARS-CoV-2 and from the common cold coronaviruses HCoV-NL63, HCoV-OC43 and HCoV-229E. In 10 COVID-19 convalescent patients and 4 infection-naive healthy vaccine recipients, researchers compared the spike-specific CD4+ TCR repertoire from before mRNA vaccination with the repertoire from after. Each participant got two doses of either the Pfizer-BioNTech BNT162b2 vaccine (n=8) or the Moderna mRNA-1273 vaccine (n=2). Post-COVID blood samples from convalescent patients were collected a median of approximately 100 days after diagnosis, with a range of 35 to 161 days. Post-vaccine blood samples were taken a median of 72 days after the second vaccine dose, with a range of about 14 to 241 days. The convalescent cohort included six males and four females, with two Hispanic individuals, seven Caucasians, two Asians and one multiracial person. In control cultures, a CEFX viral epitope pool was used as positive control, an HIV-1 Nef peptide pool was used as negative control, or no peptide was added.

Library creation used PCR. DNA from cultured CD4+ T cells underwent TCR sequencing with the Oncomine TCR Beta short-read assay at the Johns Hopkins FTIC core. Genomic DNA was extracted from the cultured CD4+ T cells with the QIAamp micro DNA kit. Oncomine TCR Beta libraries made from cultured CD4+ T cells were pooled using unique dual indexes and sequenced on an Illumina iSeq 100. In the original analysis: Non-productive sequences were removed, and CDR3s not starting with C, not ending with F or W, or shorter than 7 amino acids were discarded. Antigen-specific clonotypes were identified with the MANAFEST web application by comparing peptide-stimulated wells with reference and other culture wells. To be called positive, a clone needed an FDR below 0.05, an odds ratio above 5, and a productive frequency above 0.1% in at least two of three replicate wells. A clonotype counted as cross-reactive if it showed significant expansion both in the SARS-CoV-2 spike wells and in at least one common cold coronavirus spike condition. CDR3 homology was assessed with Levenshtein distances (stringdist) and unrooted phylogenetic trees (ape) in R version 3.6.1. Starting from the raw public reads, TCRdb applied fastp trimming at Q25, assembled clones with MiXCR and retained in-frame beta chains. When rows share a CDR3 protein, they turn into one entry using the most common DNA and genes. None of the V and J calls come from the authors' own analysis; TCRdb made them. The sample table holds around 2,400 distinct CDR3 sequences, of which 25% to 30% were seen once. Jointly, the top ten make up about 32% of the sample.

In light of the paper, this sample's treatment or condition label describes: approximately 9-day PBMC culture with coronavirus spike peptide pools or control peptides (ViraFEST assay). The ViraFEST assay, used in the study, expanded antigen-specific T cells with peptide pools and then identified the expanded clonotypes through TCR sequencing. The positive SARS-CoV-2 PCR tests of the convalescent patients were dated from March to December 2020, before the Alpha, Beta and Delta variants emerged in the United States. Each well held about 2 million PBMCs cultured in IMDM containing roughly 5% human AB serum and approximately 9.6 IU/ml IL-2, with 9 to 10 ug/ml peptide pools added. On days 3 and 7, half of the culture medium was replaced with fresh IL-2-containing medium. Once the cells had been in culture for over 9 days, the EasySep CD4+ T cell isolation kit was used to isolate CD4+ T cells by negative selection. Ficoll-Paque Plus gradient centrifugation was used to isolate PBMCs from whole blood, and the isolated PBMCs were then either used fresh or cryopreserved at -140C. Culture conditions were generally each tested in triplicate wells.

Trimming costs V 3 bases and J 2 bases, and their ends lie 8 bases apart. Inclusive of the bounding cysteine and phenylalanine, the CDR3 is 13 residues long. This entry keeps only the CDR3 DNA: 39 bases, framed from base 1. CDR1 and CDR2 are read off the germline V gene as ENHRY and SYGVKD. The paper as a whole reports these results and caveats: Nearly all vaccine-specific clones in convalescent patients (304 of 307) were mono-reactive for SARS-CoV-2 spike rather than cross-reactive with common cold coronaviruses. The median count of SARS-CoV-2-reactive clonotypes went up from around 23 after infection to 30 to 40 after vaccination, although the change was not significant. Among the post-vaccine SARS-CoV-2-reactive clones in convalescent patients, a median 86.3% showed up only after vaccination, which suggests vaccine-specific priming. The number of convalescent patients in the study was relatively small, and the study did not examine early timepoints following natural infection.

This sequence originates from a human donor who had recovered from COVID-19. The sample in question was CD4+ T cells from blood, cultured in vitro, obtained after SARS-CoV-2 vaccination. This chain is built from TRBV10-3 and TRBJ2-7; TRBD1 might be the D gene, on 6 matching bases. The DNA is as follows: TGTGCCATCAGTGACAGGGGTACCTACGAGCAGTACTTC. Its amino acids are CAISDRGTYEQYF.